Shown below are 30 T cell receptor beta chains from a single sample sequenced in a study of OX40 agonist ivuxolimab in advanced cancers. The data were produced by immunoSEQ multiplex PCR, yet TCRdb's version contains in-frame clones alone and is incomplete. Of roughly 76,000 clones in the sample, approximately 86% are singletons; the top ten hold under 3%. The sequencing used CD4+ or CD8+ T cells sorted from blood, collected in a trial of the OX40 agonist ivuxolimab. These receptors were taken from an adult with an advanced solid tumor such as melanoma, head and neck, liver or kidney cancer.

The CDR3 nucleotides read TGTGCCAGCAGCACAGGGAGCTCCTATAATTCACCCCTCCACTTT. The encoded protein is CASSTGSSYNSPLHF. The gene calls are TRBV7-2 and TRBJ1-6, with D perhaps TRBD1 (6 bases). The CDR3 length is 15 residues. In germline, CDR1 is SGHTA, CDR2 FQGNSA. The germline V and J ends were trimmed by 5 bases and 0 bases, with 8 bases remaining between them.

CDR3 coding DNA: TGTGCCAGCAGCTTAGGACCTAGCGGGGGACAAGAGACCCAGTACTTC. Its protein is CASSLGPSGGQETQYF. J is TRBJ2-5 and V is TRBV7-8; 10 nucleotides agree with TRBD2. The germline V gene encodes CDR1 SGHVS and CDR2 FQNEAQ. Trimming at V came to 1 base and at J to 2 bases, leaving 4 bases not matched to a gene. CDR3 length: 16 amino acids.

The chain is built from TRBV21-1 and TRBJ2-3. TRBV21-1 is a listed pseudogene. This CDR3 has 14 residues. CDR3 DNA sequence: TGTGCCAGCAGCAAAGGAGGGGGGCTCGTCGGGCAGTATTTT. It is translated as CASSKGGGLVGQYF.

CDR3: CASSPEKRGYNEQFF. The CDR3 DNA sequence: TGTGCCAGCAGCCCCGAAAAGCGGGGCTACAATGAGCAGTTCTTC. The rearrangement links TRBV5-4 to TRBJ2-1, with 7 bases matching TRBD2. Germline V CDR1 and CDR2: SGHNT, YYREEE (reference sequence). The J segment lost 3 bases and the V segment lost 4 bases, leaving 7 bases of the junction unmatched. The CDR3 has 15 amino acids.

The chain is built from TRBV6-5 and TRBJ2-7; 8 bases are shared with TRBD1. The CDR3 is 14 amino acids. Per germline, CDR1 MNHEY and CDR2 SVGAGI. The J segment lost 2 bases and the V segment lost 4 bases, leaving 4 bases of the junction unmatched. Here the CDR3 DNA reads TGTGCCAGCAGTTGGGACAGGCCCCCCTACGAGCAGTACTTC. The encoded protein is CASSWDRPPYEQYF.

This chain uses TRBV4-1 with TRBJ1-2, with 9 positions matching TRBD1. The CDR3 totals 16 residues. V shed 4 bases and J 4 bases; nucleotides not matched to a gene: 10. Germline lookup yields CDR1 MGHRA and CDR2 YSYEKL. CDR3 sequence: CASSRTPGQGIYGYTF. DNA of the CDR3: TGCGCCAGCAGCCGGACACCGGGACAGGGAATCTATGGCTACACCTTC.

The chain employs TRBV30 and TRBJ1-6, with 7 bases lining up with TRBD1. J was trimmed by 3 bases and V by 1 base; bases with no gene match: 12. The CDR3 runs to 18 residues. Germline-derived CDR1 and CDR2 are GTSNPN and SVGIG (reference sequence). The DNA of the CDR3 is TGTGCCTGGAGTGCCCCGACAGGGCTGTCTAGCTATAATTCACCCCTCCACTTT. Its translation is CAWSAPTGLSSYNSPLHF.

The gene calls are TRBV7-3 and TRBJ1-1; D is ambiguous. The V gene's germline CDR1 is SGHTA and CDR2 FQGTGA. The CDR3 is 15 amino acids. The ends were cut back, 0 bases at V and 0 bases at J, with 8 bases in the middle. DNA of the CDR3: TGTGCCAGCAGCTTAACGGGTCAGATGAACACTGAAGCTTTCTTT. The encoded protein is CASSLTGQMNTEAFF.

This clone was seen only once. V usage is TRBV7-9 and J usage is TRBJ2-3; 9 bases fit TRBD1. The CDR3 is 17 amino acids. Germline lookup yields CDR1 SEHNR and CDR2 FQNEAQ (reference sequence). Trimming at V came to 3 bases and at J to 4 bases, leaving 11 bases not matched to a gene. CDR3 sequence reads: CASSFFLTGGLADTQYF. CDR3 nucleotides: TGTGCCAGCAGCTTCTTCCTAACAGGGGGCTTGGCAGATACGCAGTATTTT.

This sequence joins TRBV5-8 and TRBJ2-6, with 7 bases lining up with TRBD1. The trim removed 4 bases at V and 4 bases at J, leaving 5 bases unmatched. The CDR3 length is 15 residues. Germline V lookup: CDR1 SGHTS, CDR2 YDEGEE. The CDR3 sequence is CASSATGVGANVLTF. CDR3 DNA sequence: TGTGCCAGCAGCGCCACAGGGGTCGGGGCCAACGTCCTGACTTTC.

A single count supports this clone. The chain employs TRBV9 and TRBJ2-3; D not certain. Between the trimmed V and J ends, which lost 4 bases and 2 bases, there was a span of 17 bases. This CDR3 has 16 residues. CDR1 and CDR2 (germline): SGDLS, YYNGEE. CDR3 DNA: TGTGCCAGCAGCCTAGAAGCCAACACTTACACAGATACGCAGTATTTT. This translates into CASSLEANTYTDTQYF.

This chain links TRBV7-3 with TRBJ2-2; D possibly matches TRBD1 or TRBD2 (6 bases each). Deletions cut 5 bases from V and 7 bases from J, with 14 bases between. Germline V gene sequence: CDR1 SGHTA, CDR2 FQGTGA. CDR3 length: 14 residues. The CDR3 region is CASSPQGGGGELFF. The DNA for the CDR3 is TGTGCCAGCAGCCCACAGGGAGGAGGCGGGGAGCTGTTTTTT.

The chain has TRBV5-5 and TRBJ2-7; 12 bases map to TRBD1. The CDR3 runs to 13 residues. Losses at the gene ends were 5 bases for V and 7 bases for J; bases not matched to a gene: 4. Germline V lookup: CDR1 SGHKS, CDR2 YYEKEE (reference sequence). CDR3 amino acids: CASSPGQGAEQYV. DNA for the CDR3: TGTGCCAGCAGTCCGGGACAGGGGGCTGAGCAGTACGTC.

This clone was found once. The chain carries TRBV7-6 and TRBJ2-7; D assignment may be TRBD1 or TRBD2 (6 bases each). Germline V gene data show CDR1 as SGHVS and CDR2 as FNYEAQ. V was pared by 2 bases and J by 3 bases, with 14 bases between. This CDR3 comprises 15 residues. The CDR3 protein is CASSLLAGHDYEQYF. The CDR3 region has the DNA TGTGCCAGCAGCTTATTGGCGGGACACGACTACGAGCAGTACTTC.

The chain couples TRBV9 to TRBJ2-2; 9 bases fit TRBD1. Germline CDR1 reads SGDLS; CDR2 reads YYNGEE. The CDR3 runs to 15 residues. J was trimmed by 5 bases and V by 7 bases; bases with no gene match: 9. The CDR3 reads CASARGQGGTGELFF. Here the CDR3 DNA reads TGTGCCAGCGCTCGGGGACAGGGAGGGACCGGGGAGCTGTTTTTT.

The CDR3, as DNA: TGTGCCAGCAGCGCCGGGACAGGGTTCTACGAGCAGTACTTC. This codes for CASSAGTGFYEQYF. The genes are TRBV2 and TRBJ2-7; 9 nucleotides line up with TRBD1. Germline V gene lookup returns CDR1 SNHLY and CDR2 FYNNEI. The CDR3 contains 14 residues. The V gene end was trimmed by 6 bases and the J gene end by 3 bases; junction bases not matched to a gene: 6.

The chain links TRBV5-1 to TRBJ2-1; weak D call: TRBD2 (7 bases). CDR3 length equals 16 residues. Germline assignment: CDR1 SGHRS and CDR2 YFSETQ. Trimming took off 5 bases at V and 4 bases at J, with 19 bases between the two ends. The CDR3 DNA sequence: TGCGCCAGCAGATCTGGCGGGGGCGAAGCATACAATGAGCAGTTCTTC. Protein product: CASRSGGGEAYNEQFF.

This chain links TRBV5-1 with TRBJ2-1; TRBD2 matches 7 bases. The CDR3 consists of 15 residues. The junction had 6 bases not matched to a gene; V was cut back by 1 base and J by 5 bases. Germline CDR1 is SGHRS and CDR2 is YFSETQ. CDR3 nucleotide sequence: TGCGCCAGCAGCTTGACTACCGGGACTAACAATGAGCAGTTCTTC. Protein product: CASSLTTGTNNEQFF. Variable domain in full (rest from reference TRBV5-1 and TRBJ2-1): KAGVTQTPRYLIKTRGQQVTLSCSPISGHRSVSWYQQTPGQGLQFLFEYFSETQRNKGNFPGRFSGRQFSNSRSEMNVSTLELGDSALYLCASSLTTGTNNEQFFGPGTRLTVL.

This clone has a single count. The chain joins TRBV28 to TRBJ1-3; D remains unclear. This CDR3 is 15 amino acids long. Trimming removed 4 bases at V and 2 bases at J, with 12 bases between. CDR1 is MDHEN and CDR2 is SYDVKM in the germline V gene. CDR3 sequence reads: CASSSPGSPGNTIYF. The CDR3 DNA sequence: TGTGCCAGCAGTTCTCCCGGGAGTCCTGGAAACACCATATATTTT.

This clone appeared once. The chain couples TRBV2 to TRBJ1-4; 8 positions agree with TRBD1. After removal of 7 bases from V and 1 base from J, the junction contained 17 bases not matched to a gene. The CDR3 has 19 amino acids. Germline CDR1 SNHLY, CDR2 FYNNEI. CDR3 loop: CASTFRRQGILGTNEKLFF. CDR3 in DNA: TGTGCCAGCACCTTCCGTAGACAGGGGATTTTAGGAACTAATGAAAAACTGTTTTTT. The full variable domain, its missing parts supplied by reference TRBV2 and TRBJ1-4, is EPEVTQTPSHQVTQMGQEVILRCVPISNHLYFYWYRQILGQKVEFLVSFYNNEISEKSEIFDDQFSVERPDGSNFTLKIRSTKLEDSAMYFCASTFRRQGILGTNEKLFFGSGTQLSVL.

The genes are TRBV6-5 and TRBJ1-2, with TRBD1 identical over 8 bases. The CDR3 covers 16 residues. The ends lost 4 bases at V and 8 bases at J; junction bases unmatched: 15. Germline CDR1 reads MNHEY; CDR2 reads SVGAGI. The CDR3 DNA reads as TGTGCCAGCAGTTCCCGCCCGACAGGGGACGTGGGGGGCTACACCTTC. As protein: CASSSRPTGDVGGYTF.

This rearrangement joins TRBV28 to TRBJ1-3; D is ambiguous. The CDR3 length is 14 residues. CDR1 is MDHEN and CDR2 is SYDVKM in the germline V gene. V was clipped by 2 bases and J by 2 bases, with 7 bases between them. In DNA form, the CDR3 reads TGTGCCAGCAGTTTAGCACTGACTGGAAACACCATATATTTT. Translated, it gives CASSLALTGNTIYF.

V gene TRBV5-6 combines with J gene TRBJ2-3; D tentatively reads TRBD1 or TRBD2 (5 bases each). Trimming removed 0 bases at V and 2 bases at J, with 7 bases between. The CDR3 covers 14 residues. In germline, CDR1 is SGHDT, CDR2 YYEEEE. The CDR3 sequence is CASSLEGPTDTQYF. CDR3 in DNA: TGTGCCAGCAGCTTGGAGGGACCCACAGATACGCAGTATTTT.

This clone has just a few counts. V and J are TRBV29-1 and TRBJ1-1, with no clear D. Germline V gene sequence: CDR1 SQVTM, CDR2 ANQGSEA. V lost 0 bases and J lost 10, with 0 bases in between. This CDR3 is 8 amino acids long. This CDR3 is CSVEEAFF. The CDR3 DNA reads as TGCAGCGTTGAAGAAGCTTTCTTT.

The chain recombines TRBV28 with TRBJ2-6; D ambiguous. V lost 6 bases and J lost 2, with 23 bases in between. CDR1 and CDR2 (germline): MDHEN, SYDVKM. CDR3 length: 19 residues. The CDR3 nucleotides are TGTGCCAGCAGGCGTAACCTCGGAGTCACCAGTCCTGGGGCCAACGTCCTGACTTTC. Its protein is CASRRNLGVTSPGANVLTF.

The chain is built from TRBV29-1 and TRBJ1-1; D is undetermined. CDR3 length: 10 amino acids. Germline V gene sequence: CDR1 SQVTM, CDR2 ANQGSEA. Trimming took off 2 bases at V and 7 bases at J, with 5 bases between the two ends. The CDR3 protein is CSVESVEAFF. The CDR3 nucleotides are TGCAGCGTTGAATCCGTTGAAGCTTTCTTT.

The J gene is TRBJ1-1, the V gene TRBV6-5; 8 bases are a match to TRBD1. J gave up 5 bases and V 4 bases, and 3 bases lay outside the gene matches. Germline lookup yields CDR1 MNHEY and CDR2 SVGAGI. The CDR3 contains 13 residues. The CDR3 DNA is TGTGCCAGCAGTTCGGACAGGGAAACTGAAGCTTTCTTT. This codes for CASSSDRETEAFF.

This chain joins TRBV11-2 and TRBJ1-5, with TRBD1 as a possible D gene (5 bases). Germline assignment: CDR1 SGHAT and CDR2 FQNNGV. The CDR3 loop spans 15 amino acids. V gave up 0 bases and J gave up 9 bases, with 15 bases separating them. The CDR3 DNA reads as TGTGCCAGCAGCTTAGATAGCCGGGGCTTGTGGCCCCAGCATTTT. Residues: CASSLDSRGLWPQHF.

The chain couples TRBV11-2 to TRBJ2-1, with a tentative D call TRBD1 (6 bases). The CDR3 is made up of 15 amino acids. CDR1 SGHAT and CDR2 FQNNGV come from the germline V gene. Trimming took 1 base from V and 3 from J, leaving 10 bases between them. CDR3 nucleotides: TGTGCCAGCAGCTTAGCCGGGACAATCTACAATGAGCAGTTCTTC. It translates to CASSLAGTIYNEQFF.

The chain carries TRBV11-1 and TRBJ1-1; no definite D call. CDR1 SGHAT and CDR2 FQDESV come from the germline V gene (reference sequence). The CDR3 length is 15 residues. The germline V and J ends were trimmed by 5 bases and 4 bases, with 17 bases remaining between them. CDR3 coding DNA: TGTGCCAGCAGCCTGAGCTACACGGTGGGCACTGAAGCTTTCTTT. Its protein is CASSLSYTVGTEAFF.